This entry features one T cell receptor beta chain sequence. Its antigen is currently not known. Base qualities are not recorded, but no much larger clone differs from it by a single base. The sample is drawn from a study of beta chain features in type 1 diabetes (dated by TCRdb to the late 2010s). About the study as a whole: Mean age, gender distribution, total cell number and subset yield did not differ between patients and healthy donors. A total of 90 million to 140 million sorted cells were examined across all samples, and RNA yield correlated strongly with the number of cells per subset. Regulatory and stem cell-like memory subsets were obtained from only 8 patients and roughly eight healthy donors, while naive and central memory subsets were obtained from all 30 or so donors. The study compared TCRB repertoires of sorted circulating CD4+ T cell subsets between recently diagnosed type 1 diabetes patients and matched healthy donors. General study outcomes and caveats: Sequencing cDNA rather than genomic DNA could over-represent highly expressing activated cells, although activation and CD3 levels did not differ between groups. Type 1 diabetes patients showed a moderate but significant shortening of TCRB CDR3 length in all four CD4+ subsets. At VDJ recombination sites, type 1 diabetes patients had fewer insertions and more deleted nucleotides, which implies abnormalities in thymic rearrangement. Only small numbers of individuals were included in the HLA sub-analyses, which left unresolved whether HLA type had any influence on TCRB rearrangement. Naive, central memory and regulatory TCRB repertoires appeared more similar among patients than among healthy donors. Shorter templates might be favored by PCR, yet because patient and control samples were amplified and corrected together, any such skew would affect both groups equally.

Looking up the germline V gene yields CDR1 SQVTM and CDR2 ANQGSEA. The CDR3, from cysteine to phenylalanine, totals 11 residues. Solely the CDR3 DNA is kept, with 33 bases framed from the first base. V is shortened by 4 bases, J by 5 bases, and the region joining them spans 5 bases. The entire isolated RNA was reverse transcribed using the High Capacity cDNA Reverse Transcription Kit, and thus expressed TCRB transcripts were sequenced. Deep immunoSEQ sequencing was applied to naive, central memory and regulatory T cell samples, giving an average of around 3.8 million total reads per sample. After sorted cells were lysed in RLT buffer, RNA was extracted with DNase-treated RNeasy Micro or Mini kits, with the choice depending on cell number. To prevent cross-contamination, every cell subset was processed on its own, while patient and healthy donor samples were processed together. Using the immunoSEQ multiplex PCR, TCRB sequences were amplified from cDNA into 87-bp fragments spanning the CDR3 region. Amplicons were sequenced on the Illumina HiSeq platform. The study's own analysis went as follows. Synthetic template baselines were used to correct PCR bias computationally, reads within Hamming distance 2 were collapsed, and singletons that could not be merged were discarded. Reads were aligned against IMGT to assign V, D and J genes, CDR3 length and insertions or deletions at six rearrangement sites. Within each subset, clonotype counts were normalized to sorted cell number, and only after that were true diversity and Gini coefficients computed with the tcR R package. The overlap coefficient, calculated on TCRB nucleotide sequences, was used to quantify repertoire sharing. As a proxy for the pre-selection repertoire, out-of-frame TCRB sequences from naive cells were analyzed. TCRdb limited this immuneACCESS table to in-frame rearrangements with V and J called. A share of clones is missing; checked studies link under half to unresolved V genes, and the rest is unexplained. V and J calls and clone size are given by that table; D and trimming were obtained from the DNA. Recorded for this sample are 600,000 to 700,000 clones; 9.5% to 15% of them occurred a single time. The top ten clonotypes cover 0.095% to 0.15% of the sample.

From each donor, a single peripheral blood sample of around 0.12 L on average was drawn into heparinised tubes. A BD FACSAria II and a panel including CD45RO, CCR7, CD25, CD127, CD95 and CD27 were used to sort naive, central memory, regulatory and stem cell-like memory CD4+ T cells. All sorted populations exceeded 95% purity. PBMCs were isolated immediately by Lymphoprep density gradient centrifugation and stained directly without culture. So that batch effects would be minimized, each experiment stained and sorted samples in pairs, pairing one healthy donor with one patient. Sequencing was done on a sample of naive CD4+ T cells from blood. According to the study, the label for this sample's cell subset or site signals: true naive CD4+ T cells. The clonotype was recovered from a man aged 25 to 40 with type 1 diabetes. The sequence is built from TRBV29-1 and TRBJ2-2; there is no confident call for the D gene. The sequenced DNA is TGCAGCGTTGCCCGAACCGGGGAGCTGTTTTTT. Translated, this gives CSVARTGELFF.